This T cell receptor beta chain is drawn from a study of beta chain features in type 1 diabetes. The CDR3 runs 15 residues. CDR1 is GTSNPN, CDR2 SVGIG, per germline (reference sequence). After removal of 3 bases from V and 2 bases from J, the junction contained 7 bases not matched to a gene. The study reverse transcribed the entire isolated RNA, so it sequenced expressed TCRB transcripts. Libraries were prepared by immunoSEQ multiplex PCR; TCRdb keeps only in-frame clonotypes and omits some of them. The sample records roughly 400,000 clones, more than 11% being singletons. V usage is TRBV30 and J usage is TRBJ2-5; 9 bases fit TRBD2. Sequencing used naive CD4+ T cells from blood. The TCR sequence derives from a man aged 30 to 39 in good health. This chain's CDR3 is CAWSDSGSLQETQYF. CDR3 DNA: TGTGCCTGGAGCGATAGCGGGAGCCTTCAAGAGACCCAGTACTTC.